The rows below give T cell receptor beta chains drawn from one sample of a study of technical replicates of blood from several donors. Measured with immunoSEQ multiplex PCR; TCRdb has only the in-frame clones, and not every one. In the table there are around 81,000 clones, more than 90% of which are singletons. The sequencing sample was made of T cells isolated from PBMCs. The receptors originated from a human donor in good health. The CDR3 runs from the conserved cysteine through the conserved F or W. The D gene is left open where the match is weak. The size of a clone is reported for some rows only, either as once, few or many, or as a class for expanded clones.

j_gene	v_gene	abundance	d_gene	CDR3aa	CDR3nt
TRBJ2-7	TRBV27	NA	NA	CASSPLRGPSYEQYF	TGTGCCAGCAGTCCGCTTAGGGGCCCCTCCTACGAGCAGTACTTC
TRBJ2-1	TRBV11-2	NA	TRBD2	CASSSLAGGSYNEQFF	TGTGCCAGCAGCTCGCTAGCGGGGGGCTCCTACAATGAGCAGTTCTTC
TRBJ2-7	TRBV27	NA	NA	CASAYDSSPSYEQYF	TGTGCCAGCGCCTACGACAGTAGCCCCTCCTACGAGCAGTACTTC
TRBJ1-1	TRBV27	NA	TRBD1	CASSTTGTGGEAFF	TGTGCCAGCAGTACTACCGGGACAGGAGGTGAAGCTTTCTTT
TRBJ1-4	TRBV9	NA	TRBD1	CASSVGDRDDEKLFF	TGTGCCAGCAGCGTTGGGGACAGGGATGATGAAAAACTGTTTTTT
TRBJ1-2	TRBV6-5	once	NA	CASSPPAGYGYTF	TGTGCCAGCAGTCCCCCGGCGGGGTACGGCTACACCTTC
TRBJ1-2	TRBV6-1	NA	NA	CASSEALGSTQVYGYTF	TGTGCCAGCAGTGAAGCATTGGGCAGCACGCAAGTCTATGGCTACACCTTC
TRBJ2-1	TRBV27	NA	NA	CASSLSNRGFGNEQFF	TGTGCCAGCAGTTTATCTAACCGGGGGTTCGGCAATGAGCAGTTCTTC
TRBJ2-2	TRBV7-2	NA	NA	CASSLTSGRETGELFF	TGTGCCAGCAGCTTAACCTCCGGACGGGAGACCGGGGAGCTGTTTTTT
TRBJ2-7	TRBV11-2	NA	NA	CASSLQGFNYEQYF	TGTGCCAGCAGCTTACAGGGGTTTAACTACGAGCAGTACTTC
TRBJ1-2	TRBV19	NA	NA	CASSIRSTSVYGYTF	TGTGCCAGTAGTATCCGGAGCACCTCGGTCTATGGCTACACCTTC
TRBJ2-7	TRBV11-2	NA	TRBD2	CASSLELAGTYEQYF	TGTGCCAGCAGCTTAGAACTAGCGGGCACCTACGAGCAGTACTTC
TRBJ2-6	TRBV5-1	once	NA	CASSIDISGANVLTF	TGCGCCAGCAGCATTGACATCTCTGGGGCCAACGTCCTGACTTTC
TRBJ1-1	TRBV30	NA	NA	CAWTRVTGEAFF	TGTGCCTGGACGAGAGTGACAGGTGAAGCTTTCTTT
TRBJ1-1	TRBV11-2	NA	NA	CASSFLPGTTSEAFF	TGTGCCAGCAGCTTTCTACCCGGGACAACCTCTGAAGCTTTCTTT
TRBJ1-1	TRBV5-1	NA	NA	CASSLFDTNTEAFF	TGCGCCAGCAGCTTGTTTGACACGAACACTGAAGCTTTCTTT
TRBJ1-1	TRBV13	NA	NA	CASSLEGNTEAFF	TGTGCCAGCAGCTTGGAGGGGAACACTGAAGCTTTCTTT
TRBJ2-1	TRBV27	NA	TRBD2	CASSFLREVYNEQFF	TGTGCCAGCAGTTTCCTACGGGAGGTCTACAATGAGCAGTTCTTC
TRBJ2-7	TRBV5-6	NA	TRBD1	CASRGTGSGVEQYF	TGTGCCAGCAGGGGGACAGGGTCTGGGGTCGAGCAGTACTTC
TRBJ2-7	TRBV6-5	NA	NA	CASSMRGVYEQYF	TGTGCCAGCAGCATGAGAGGTGTCTACGAGCAGTACTTC
TRBJ2-2	TRBV30	NA	NA	CAWSVYFLVRAGRTGELFF	TGTGCCTGGAGTGTATATTTCTTGGTTCGGGCAGGGAGGACCGGGGAGCTGTTTTTT
TRBJ1-1	TRBV25-1	NA	TRBD1	CASSGSNRGNTEAFF	TGTGCCAGCAGTGGTTCTAACAGGGGAAACACTGAAGCTTTCTTT
TRBJ2-1	TRBV5-8	NA	NA	CASSLAILSSYNEQFF	TGTGCCAGCAGCTTGGCCATTTTGAGCTCCTACAATGAGCAGTTCTTC
TRBJ2-2	TRBV4-3	NA	TRBD1	CASSLRDRAGELFF	TGCGCCAGCAGCCTCCGGGACAGGGCCGGGGAGCTGTTTTTT
TRBJ2-5	TRBV2	NA	TRBD2	CARGGVAGVETQYF	TGTGCCAGGGGGGGCGTAGCGGGAGTCGAGACCCAGTACTTC
TRBJ2-7	TRBV5-4	NA	TRBD1	CASSLGQGDEQYF	TGTGCCAGCAGCTTGGGACAGGGAGACGAGCAGTACTTC
TRBJ2-3	TRBV18	NA	TRBD2	CASSPKVSGSADTQYF	TGTGCCAGCTCACCAAAGGTTAGCGGGAGCGCAGATACGCAGTATTTT